This T cell receptor beta chain was found in a study of beta chain features in type 1 diabetes. Whole-study results and caveats: TCRB CDR3s were moderately but significantly shorter in Type 1 diabetes patients in all four CD4+ subsets. Insertion counts at VDJ junctions were lower in type 1 diabetes patients, who also showed more deletions there.

This clone showed up just a few times. Its antigen is undetermined. Sequencing targeted expressed TCRB transcripts, as all isolated RNA had been reverse transcribed. Generated by immunoSEQ multiplex PCR, the TCRdb table keeps only in-frame clones and is missing some. The sample consists of about 150,000 clones, 10% of them appearing once. The V end lost 6 bases, the J end lost 6 bases, and 24 bases lay between the germline ends. The germline gives CDR1 LNHNV, CDR2 YYDKDF (reference sequence). There are 17 residues in the CDR3. The specimen sequenced was central memory CD4+ T cells from blood. This sequence originates from a man aged 30 to 39 with type 1 diabetes. The gene calls are TRBV15 and TRBJ2-4; a weak D match, TRBD2 (6 bases). CDR3 nucleotide sequence: TGTGCCACCAGAGCTTTCGGGGGAGGAGGAGTAGGAAACATTCAGTACTTC. Translated: CATRAFGGGGVGNIQYF. The full variable domain, rest sourced from reference TRBV15 and TRBJ2-4, is DAMVIQNPRYQVTQFGKPVTLSCSQTLNHNVMYWYQQKSSQAPKLLFHYYDKDFNNEADTPDNFQSRRPNTSFCFLDIRSPGLGDTAMYLCATRAFGGGGVGNIQYFGAGTRLSVL.